This T cell receptor (beta chain) was found in a study of resident and recirculating memory T cells in vitiligo. CDR3 size: 12 residues. Trimming shortened V by 6 bases and J by 5 bases, and 13 bases separated the two germline ends. CDR1 is SQVTM and CDR2 is ANQGSEA in the germline V gene. TCRdb's table, derived via immunoSEQ multiplex PCR, lists solely in-frame clones and lacks some. The table shows 70,000 to 85,000 clones, with about nine tenths occurring only once. Patients had received no treatment within the previous three months. V is TRBV29-1 and J is TRBJ2-5; maybe TRBD2 (6 bases). The TCR comes from a male donor with vitiligo. The sequenced sample consisted of blood. Here the CDR3 reads CSVATSFETQYF. The CDR3 DNA reads as TGCAGCGTCGCGACTAGTTTTGAGACCCAGTACTTC.